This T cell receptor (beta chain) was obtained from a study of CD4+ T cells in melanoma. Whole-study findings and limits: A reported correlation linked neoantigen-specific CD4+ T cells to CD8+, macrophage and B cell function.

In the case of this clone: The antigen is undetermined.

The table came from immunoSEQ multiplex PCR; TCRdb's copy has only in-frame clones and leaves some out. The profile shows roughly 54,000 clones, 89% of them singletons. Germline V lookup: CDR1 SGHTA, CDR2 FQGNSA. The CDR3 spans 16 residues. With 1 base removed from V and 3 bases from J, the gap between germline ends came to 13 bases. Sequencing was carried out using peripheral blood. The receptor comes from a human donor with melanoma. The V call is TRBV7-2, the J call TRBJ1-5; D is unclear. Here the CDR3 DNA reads TGTGCCAGCAGCTTAGTAACAGATTTTTACAATCAGCCCCAGCATTTT. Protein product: CASSLVTDFYNQPQHF. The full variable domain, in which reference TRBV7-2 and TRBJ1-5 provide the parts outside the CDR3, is GAGVSQSPSNKVTEKGKDVELRCDPISGHTALYWYRQSLGQGLEFLIYFQGNSAPDKSGLPSDRFSAERTGGSVSTLTIQRTQQEDSAVYLCASSLVTDFYNQPQHFGDGTRLSIL.